This T cell receptor beta chain was captured in a study of CD8 T cells in Susac syndrome. Trimming removed 2 bases at V and 3 bases at J, with 13 bases between. This CDR3 comprises 15 residues. Germline CDR1 LGHNA, CDR2 YNFKEQ. In the case of this clonotype: Its antigen is currently unknown.

Negative isolation was used for CD8+ and CD4+ T cells, and FACS enrichment was applied to TEMRA cells. Reverse transcription used roughly 0.45 to 1 ug RNA and random hexamers. The authors amplified TCR beta CDR3 across 54 Vbeta and 13 Jbeta using immunoSEQ multiplex PCR. TCRdb redid the calling of the immunoSEQ multiplex PCR reads with MiXCR, one entry per CDR3 protein. The table includes around 200,000 distinct CDR3 sequences, 95% detected once. Study-level findings and limits: In total CD8+ repertoires, over 15 Susac-specific public clones were detected, and CD8+ TEMRA repertoires contained several.

The chain links TRBV4-2 to TRBJ1-2; no clear D gene. The sequence derives from a human donor with Susac syndrome. The sample consisted of CD8+ T cells from PBMCs. The CDR3 here is CASSQWSEADYGYTF. CDR3 nucleotide sequence: TGTGCCAGCAGCCAATGGAGCGAGGCGGACTATGGCTACACCTTC.